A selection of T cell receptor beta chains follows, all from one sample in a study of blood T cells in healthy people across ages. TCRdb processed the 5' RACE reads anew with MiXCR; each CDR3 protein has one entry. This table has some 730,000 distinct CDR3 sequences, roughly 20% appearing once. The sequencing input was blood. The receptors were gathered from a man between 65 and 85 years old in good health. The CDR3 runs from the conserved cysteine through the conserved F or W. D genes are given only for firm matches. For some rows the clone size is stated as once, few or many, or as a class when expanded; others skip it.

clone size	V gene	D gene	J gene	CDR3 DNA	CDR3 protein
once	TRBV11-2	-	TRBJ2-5	TGTGCCAGCAGCCCCGTGGTCGAGACCCAGTACTTC	CASSPVVETQYF
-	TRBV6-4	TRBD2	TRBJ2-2	TGTGCCAGCAGAGTAGCGGGAAACACCGGGGAGCTGTTTTTT	CASRVAGNTGELFF
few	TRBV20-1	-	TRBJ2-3	TGCAGTGCTAGTGTAGCGGCCTCCACAGATACGCAGTATTTT	CSASVAASTDTQYF
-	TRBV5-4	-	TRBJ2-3	TGTGCTCCCCCTTCCGGACGGCATCTCACAGATACGCAGTATTTT	CAPPSGRHLTDTQYF
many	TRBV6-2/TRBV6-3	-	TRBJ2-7	TGTGCCAGCAGTTACTCCGGTAGCTTCCACGAGCAGTACTTC	CASSYSGSFHEQYF
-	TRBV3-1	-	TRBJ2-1	TGTGCCAGCAGTCAATGGGCCGGCAATGAGCAGTTCTTC	CASSQWAGNEQFF
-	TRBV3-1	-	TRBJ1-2	TGTACCAGCAGCCAATCAGAGCCCCTTCAGTATGGCTACACCTTC	CTSSQSEPLQYGYTF
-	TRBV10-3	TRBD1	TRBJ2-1	TGTGCCATCAGGTGGGACAGCTCCTACAATGAGCAGTTCTTC	CAIRWDSSYNEQFF
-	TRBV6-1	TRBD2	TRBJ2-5	TGTGCCAGCGGAACTAGCGCTCAAGAGACCCAGTACTTC	CASGTSAQETQYF
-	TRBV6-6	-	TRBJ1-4	TGTGCCAGCAAAATACCCAACAATGAAAAACTGTTTTTT	CASKIPNNEKLFF